The rows below give T cell receptor beta chains drawn from one sample of a study of cytomegalovirus exposure and HLA in healthy donors. Clones were read by immunoSEQ multiplex PCR, and TCRdb kept only the in-frame ones, dropping some. Among about 160,000 clones, roughly 80% were seen once, and the ten largest hold more than 2.5%. The sample consisted of PBMCs. Source of these receptors: a female donor in good health and CMV-seronegative. The CDR3 runs from the conserved cysteine through the conserved F or W. Each record gives: V gene, clone size, D gene, J gene, CDR3 DNA, CDR3 protein. A D gene is named only where the DNA matches it firmly. The size of a clone is reported for some rows only, either as once, few or many, or as a class for expanded clones.

>TRBV4-3|NA|NA|TRBJ1-5
TGCGCCAGCAGCCAAGTGTGGGGCATGGGCAATCAGCCCCAGCATTTT
CASSQVWGMGNQPQHF
>TRBV27|once|TRBD1|TRBJ2-7
TGTGCCAGCAGTTCAGGGACAGGGGCCCCCTACGAGCAGTACTTC
CASSSGTGAPYEQYF
>TRBV19|NA|NA|TRBJ2-1
NA
CASSIPQFFGDREGYEQFF
>TRBV5-1|NA|NA|TRBJ1-4
TGCGCCAGCAGCTTGGGAGGAGGATTCACCACTAATGAAAAACTGTTTTTT
CASSLGGGFTTNEKLFF
>TRBV6-6|NA|NA|TRBJ1-2
TGTGCCAGCAGTTACTCGCAGTCCTCTAACTATGGCTACACCTTC
CASSYSQSSNYGYTF
>TRBV5-4|NA|NA|TRBJ2-1
TGTGCCAGCAGCTTTCGCGGTAGCGGCGCCAGCTCCTACAATGAGCAGTTCTTC
CASSFRGSGASSYNEQFF
>TRBV15|NA|TRBD1|TRBJ1-2
TGTGCCACCAGCCGGGACAGGGCCGCCTATGGCTACACCTTC
CATSRDRAAYGYTF
>TRBV6-5|NA|TRBD1|TRBJ1-5
TGTGCCAGCAGTATTAACAGGGGGTTTCAGCCCCAGCATTTT
CASSINRGFQPQHF
>TRBV4-1|NA|NA|TRBJ2-5
TGCGCCAGCAGCCCCCGGACTAATTCGGAGACCCAGTACTTC
CASSPRTNSETQYF
>TRBV29-1|NA|NA|TRBJ1-4
TGCAGCGTCTTCAGGATAACTAATGAAAAACTGTTTTTT
CSVFRITNEKLFF
>TRBV19|few|NA|TRBJ1-5
TGTGCCAGTAGTATGGGAGGCAATCAGCCCCAGCATTTT
CASSMGGNQPQHF
>TRBV19|NA|TRBD1|TRBJ1-6
TGTGCCAGTAGTCGAACCGGGACAGTTTATAATTCACCCCTCCACTTT
CASSRTGTVYNSPLHF
>TRBV28|NA|TRBD1|TRBJ2-5
TGTGCCAGCAGTTTTGACAGGGGGGCGACCCAGTACTTC
CASSFDRGATQYF
>TRBV6-6|NA|TRBD2|TRBJ2-7
TGTGCCAGCAGCCTCCTAGCGGGGGCCTACGAGCAGTACTTC
CASSLLAGAYEQYF
>TRBV11-2|once|TRBD1|TRBJ2-2
TGTGCCAGCAGCTTACCTCAGGGGGTGGCCGGGGAGCTGTTTTTT
CASSLPQGVAGELFF
>TRBV9|NA|TRBD1|TRBJ2-5
TGTGCCAGCAGCTTAGAAACAGGGGTCGATGAGACCCAGTACTTC
CASSLETGVDETQYF
>TRBV30|few|NA|TRBJ2-4
TGTGCCTGGAGTGGGACTACTCTAGCCAAAAACATTCAGTACTTC
CAWSGTTLAKNIQYF
>TRBV6-5|NA|TRBD2|TRBJ2-2
TGTGCCAGCAGTTATGGACTAGAGGTCTCCGGGGAGCTGTTTTTT
CASSYGLEVSGELFF
>TRBV18|NA|TRBD1|TRBJ2-6
TGTGCCAGCTCGCTTGGACAGGGAGGCTCTGGGGCCAACGTCCTGACTTTC
CASSLGQGGSGANVLTF
>TRBV5-6|few|NA|TRBJ2-2
TGTGCCAGCAGCTACGACAGTCACGGGGAGCTGTTTTTT
CASSYDSHGELFF
>TRBV11-2|NA|NA|TRBJ2-1
TGTGCCAGCAGCTTAAGAGGCCTGGCTGAGCAGTTCTTC
CASSLRGLAEQFF
>TRBV11-1|NA|NA|TRBJ1-2
TGTGCCAGCAGCTTACCGCCTGACAGGGGCTACACCTTC
CASSLPPDRGYTF
>TRBV19|NA|NA|TRBJ2-1
TGTGCCAGTCGGTCCGGGAGTAATAGTGAGCAGTTCTTC
CASRSGSNSEQFF
>TRBV15|few|NA|TRBJ2-7
TGTGCCACCCGGGGAAGCTCCTACGAGCAGTACTTC
CATRGSSYEQYF
>TRBV28|once|TRBD2|TRBJ2-1
TGTGCCAGCAGTCCTGCGGGGGGACCAAAATCCTACAATGAGCAGTTCTTC
CASSPAGGPKSYNEQFF
>TRBV4-2|few|NA|TRBJ1-3
TGTGCCAGCAGCCTCGTGGACAGCGGAAACACCATATATTTT
CASSLVDSGNTIYF
>TRBV28|few|TRBD1|TRBJ1-5
TGTGCCACCTTCGGACAGGGATCCCCACGCGTCAATCAGCCCCAGCATTTT
CATFGQGSPRVNQPQHF
>TRBV10-1|NA|NA|TRBJ2-3
TGCGCCAGCACTCCGACACGACCTAGCACAGATACGCAGTATTTT
CASTPTRPSTDTQYF
>TRBV7-7|NA|TRBD2|TRBJ2-3
TGTGCTAGCAGCCCCGACCCCATACTAGCGGGAGGGAAAGATACGCAGTATTTT
CASSPDPILAGGKDTQYF
>TRBV28|once|NA|TRBJ2-2
TGTGCCAGCAGGCGGCCGGGACACACGAACACCGGGGAGCTGTTTTTT
CASRRPGHTNTGELFF
>TRBV15|NA|NA|TRBJ2-7
TGTGCCACCAGCAGAGATCCCGCGGGGGAGCAGTACTTC
CATSRDPAGEQYF
>TRBV19|NA|NA|TRBJ2-1
TGTGCCAGTAGTCGTGCCTACAATGAGCAGTTCTTC
CASSRAYNEQFF
>TRBV6-6|NA|TRBD1|TRBJ2-3
TGTGCCAGCAGATACTGGGACAGGGGGCCAGATACGCAGTATTTT
CASRYWDRGPDTQYF
>TRBV18|NA|TRBD2|TRBJ2-7
TGTGCCAGCTCACAACGGCTAGCGGGAGATGCGGGCGAGCAGTACTTC
CASSQRLAGDAGEQYF